The clone carrying this TCR beta chain was observed a single time. The CDR3 runs to 14 residues. Trimming left V 3 bases short and J 5 bases short, with 11 bases between. Germline CDR1 is SGHNT and CDR2 is YYREEE (reference sequence). This sample is part of a study of memory CD4+ T cells and cytomegalovirus serostatus. The method was immunoSEQ multiplex PCR; TCRdb's version includes in-frame clones alone and lacks a portion of them. The sample contains around 45,000 clones, roughly 80% of which appear only once. Single viable CD3+CD4+CD8-CD45RO+ cells were sorted as the memory CD4+ T cells. The chain couples TRBV5-4 to TRBJ1-4; no definite D call. Input material: memory CD4+ T cells from blood. This receptor was taken from an adult in good health and CMV-seropositive. DNA for the CDR3: TGTGCCAGCAGCTCGCCTCCGGGGAATGAAAAACTGTTTTTT. Encoded protein: CASSSPPGNEKLFF.